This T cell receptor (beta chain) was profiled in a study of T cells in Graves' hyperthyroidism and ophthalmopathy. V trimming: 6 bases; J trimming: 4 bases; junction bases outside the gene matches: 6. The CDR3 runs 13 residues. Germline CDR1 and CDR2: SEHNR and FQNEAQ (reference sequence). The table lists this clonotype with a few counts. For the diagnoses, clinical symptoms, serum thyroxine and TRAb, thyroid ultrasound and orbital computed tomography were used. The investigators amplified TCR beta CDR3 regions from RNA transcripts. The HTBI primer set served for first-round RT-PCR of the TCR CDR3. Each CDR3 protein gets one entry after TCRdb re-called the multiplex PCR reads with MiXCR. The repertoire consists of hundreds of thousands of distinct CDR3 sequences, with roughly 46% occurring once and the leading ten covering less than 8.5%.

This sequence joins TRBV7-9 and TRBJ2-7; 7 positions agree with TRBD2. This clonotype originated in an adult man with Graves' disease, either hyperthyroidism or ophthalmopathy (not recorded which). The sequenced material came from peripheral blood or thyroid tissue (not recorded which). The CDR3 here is CASSEHGGYEQYF. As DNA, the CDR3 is TGTGCCAGCAGTGAACACGGGGGGTACGAGCAGTACTTC.